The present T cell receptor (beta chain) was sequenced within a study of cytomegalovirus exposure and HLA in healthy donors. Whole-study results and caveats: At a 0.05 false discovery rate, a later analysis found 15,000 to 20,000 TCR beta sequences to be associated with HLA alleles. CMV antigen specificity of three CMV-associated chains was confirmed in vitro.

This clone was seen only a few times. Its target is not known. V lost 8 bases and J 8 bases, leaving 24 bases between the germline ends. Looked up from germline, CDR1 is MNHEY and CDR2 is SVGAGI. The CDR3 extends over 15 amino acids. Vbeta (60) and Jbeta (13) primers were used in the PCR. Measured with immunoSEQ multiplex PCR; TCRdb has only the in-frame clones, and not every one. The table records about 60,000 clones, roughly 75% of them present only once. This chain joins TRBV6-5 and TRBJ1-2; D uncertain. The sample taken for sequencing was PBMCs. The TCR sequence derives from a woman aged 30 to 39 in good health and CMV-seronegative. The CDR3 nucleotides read TGTGCCAGCTGCCTTACCGGGTCCCTGCGGGAGGGCTACACCTTC. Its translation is CASCLTGSLREGYTF.